Following are 11 T cell receptor beta chains from one sample sequenced in a study of blood T cell repertoires in COVID-19. Assay used: immunoSEQ multiplex PCR; TCRdb lists only in-frame clones, some missing. The table lists fewer than 250,000 clones, roughly 84% of them singletons. Sequenced: PBMCs or T cells enriched from blood (not recorded which). Every receptor here comes from a woman aged 40-49 years who had recovered from COVID-19.

A single count supports this clone. The rearrangement uses TRBV9 and TRBJ1-4, with D hard to call. CDR3 length equals 12 residues. CDR1 is SGDLS and CDR2 is YYNGEE in the germline V gene. V shed 4 bases and J shed 3 bases, with 4 bases lying between them. CDR3 DNA: TGTGCCAGCAGCTCGGCTAATGAAAAACTGTTTTTT. Amino acids: CASSSANEKLFF.

This chain joins TRBV10-3 and TRBJ2-1; possible D gene TRBD1, 6 bases. The CDR3 has 13 amino acids. The germline V gene encodes CDR1 ENHRY and CDR2 SYGVKD. V shed 10 bases and J shed 7 bases, with 17 bases lying between them. For the CDR3, the DNA is TGTGCCACTTTGGACAGCCGAGGGAATGAGCAGTTCTTC. Its protein product is CATLDSRGNEQFF.

The gene calls are TRBV18 and TRBJ1-6; D possibly corresponds to TRBD1 (6 bases). CDR1 and CDR2 from the germline V gene are KGHSH and LQKENI. The CDR3 loop spans 13 amino acids. V was trimmed by 5 bases and J by 10 bases, leaving 12 bases between them. DNA of the CDR3: TGTGCCAGCTCATTGGACAGTAGATCACCCCTCCACTTT. Residues: CASSLDSRSPLHF.

This clone came up a few times. This chain links TRBV2 with TRBJ2-1, with 8 bases fitting TRBD2. Germline trimming cut 4 bases from V and 9 bases from J; bases unmatched to any gene: 5. Germline V CDR1 and CDR2: SNHLY, FYNNEI. The CDR3 spans 13 residues. The DNA for the CDR3 is TGTGCCAGCAGTGCGGGGGGGGTTACTGAGCAGTTCTTC. Encoded protein: CASSAGGVTEQFF. Drawing the rest from reference TRBV2 and TRBJ2-1, the complete variable domain is EPEVTQTPSHQVTQMGQEVILRCVPISNHLYFYWYRQILGQKVEFLVSFYNNEISEKSEIFDDQFSVERPDGSNFTLKIRSTKLEDSAMYFCASSAGGVTEQFFGPGTRLTVL.

This CDR3 reads CASSLFLAGGLVNTGELFF. CDR3 DNA sequence: TGTGCCAGCAGCCTATTCCTGGCGGGAGGCCTTGTGAACACCGGGGAGCTGTTTTTT. The V gene is TRBV5-6, the J gene TRBJ2-2, with 8 bases lining up with TRBD2. CDR1 is SGHDT, CDR2 YYEEEE, per germline. The CDR3 contains 19 residues. V dropped 4 bases and J dropped 1; count of bases not matched to a gene: 15.

V usage is TRBV20-1 and J usage is TRBJ1-2; tentative D call: TRBD1 (6 bases). This CDR3 has 11 amino acids. Per the germline V gene, CDR1 is DFQATT and CDR2 is SNEGSKA (reference sequence). Trimming removed 8 bases from V and 10 bases from J, with 17 bases in between. The CDR3 spells CSSQGLSVYTF. CDR3 DNA sequence: TGCAGTTCACAGGGTTTGAGTGTCTACACCTTC.

This chain links TRBV19 with TRBJ2-1; D call uncertain. Germline CDR1 and CDR2: LNHDA and SQIVND (reference sequence). The V gene lost 6 bases and the J gene lost 0 bases, with 12 bases spanning the gap. The CDR3 contains 15 residues. This CDR3 reads CASSPPWSSYNEQFF. Here the CDR3 DNA reads TGTGCCAGTAGCCCGCCCTGGAGCTCCTACAATGAGCAGTTCTTC.

The chain uses TRBV3-1 (or the pseudogene TRBV3-2) and TRBJ2-3, with D tentatively TRBD2 (6 bases). The germline CDR1 and CDR2 sequences are LGHDT and YNNKEL (reference sequence). V shed 5 bases and J shed 2 bases, with 14 bases lying between them. The CDR3 runs to 15 residues. The CDR3 bases are TGTGCCAGCAGCGCTGGGACTTCCCCCACAGATACGCAGTATTTT. Amino acids: CASSAGTSPTDTQYF.

The chain employs TRBV5-4 and TRBJ2-7; TRBD2 might be the D (6 bases). Germline V gene lookup returns CDR1 SGHNT and CDR2 YYREEE (reference sequence). V was shortened by 3 bases and J by 2 bases, with 12 bases between the two germline ends. The CDR3 totals 14 residues. CDR3 in DNA: TGTGCCAGCAGCTCTGGTAGCGGTACCTACGAGCAGTACGTC. Protein product: CASSSGSGTYEQYV.

This chain joins TRBV2 and TRBJ1-5, with D tentatively TRBD1 (6 bases). Germline V gene sequence: CDR1 SNHLY, CDR2 FYNNEI. V lost 4 bases to trimming and J lost 6 bases, with 13 bases between them. The CDR3 is made up of 14 amino acids. The CDR3 DNA sequence: TGTGCCAGCAGTGGAAGGGGAGGGGGTCAGCCCCAGCATTTT. Protein: CASSGRGGGQPQHF.

This clone was observed once. The genes are TRBV18 and TRBJ2-3; TRBD1 matches 8 bases. The V gene end was trimmed by 2 bases and the J gene end by 0 bases; junction bases not matched to a gene: 7. Germline loops: CDR1 KGHSH, CDR2 LQKENI. The CDR3 consists of 17 residues. CDR3 DNA sequence: TGTGCCAGCTCACCAAGAAGACAGGGGCAAAGCACAGATACGCAGTATTTT. It encodes CASSPRRQGQSTDTQYF.